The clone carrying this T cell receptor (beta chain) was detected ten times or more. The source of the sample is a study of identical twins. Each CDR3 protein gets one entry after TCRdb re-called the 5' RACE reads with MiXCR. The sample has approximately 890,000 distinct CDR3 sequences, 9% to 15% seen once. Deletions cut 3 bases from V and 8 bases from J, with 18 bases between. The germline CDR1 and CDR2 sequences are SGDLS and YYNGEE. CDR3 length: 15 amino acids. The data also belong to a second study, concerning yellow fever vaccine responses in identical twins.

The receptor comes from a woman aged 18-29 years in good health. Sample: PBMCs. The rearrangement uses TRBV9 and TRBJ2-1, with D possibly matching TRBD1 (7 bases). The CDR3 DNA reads TGTGCCAGCAGCGCCCGACAGGGAGGATCGGATGAGCAGTTCTTC. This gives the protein CASSARQGGSDEQFF.